This is a list of T cell receptor beta chains from one sample in a study of T-cell memory formation after mild COVID-19. One entry per CDR3 protein, called by TCRdb with MiXCR from the 5' RACE reads. The profile covers about 470,000 distinct CDR3 sequences, with around a quarter appearing a single time and under 15% taken by the ten largest. Source material: PBMCs or a T cell subset sorted from them (not recorded which). These receptors were collected from an adult woman who had mild COVID-19 (a few samples of this study predate the infection). Cell type and time point are not known. CDR3s include the opening cysteine and the closing phenylalanine or tryptophan. A D gene is named only where the DNA matches it firmly. Size is omitted from some rows. Given values are once, few, many or a class for expanded clones.

TRBD1	TRBJ1-1	few	TRBV20-1	TGCAGTGCTGGACAGGGAAAGAACACTGAAGCTTTCTTT	CSAGQGKNTEAFF
TRBD1	TRBJ1-6	.	TRBV12-3/TRBV12-4	TGTGCCAGCAGTCTCATACAGGGGAGGAATTCACCCCTCCACTTT	CASSLIQGRNSPLHF
TRBD2	TRBJ2-5	.	TRBV7-9	TGTGCCAGCAGCTTAGGGTTAGCGGGAGACCAAGAGACCCAGTACTTC	CASSLGLAGDQETQYF
TRBD2	TRBJ2-5	.	TRBV9	TGTGCCAGCAGCGCCGATAGCGGGCGACAAGAGACCCAGTACTTC	CASSADSGRQETQYF
.	TRBJ2-3	few	TRBV7-2	TGTGCCAGCAGCTCGACCCTAGATACGCAGTATTTT	CASSSTLDTQYF
TRBD2	TRBJ2-3	many	TRBV18	TGTGCCAGCTCACCGACCCCTACTCTAGCGGGACAGACAGATACGCAGTATTTT	CASSPTPTLAGQTDTQYF
.	TRBJ2-1	.	TRBV2	TGTGCCAGCAGTGAATCAGAATACAATGAGCAGTTCTTC	CASSESEYNEQFF
TRBD1	TRBJ1-1	few	TRBV19	TGTGCCAGTAGTAAAGGGACAGACCCTGAAGCTTTCTTT	CASSKGTDPEAFF
.	TRBJ2-7	.	TRBV27	TGTGCCAGCAGTCCAGGACTGGGGAACACCTACGAGCAGTACTTC	CASSPGLGNTYEQYF
TRBD1	TRBJ1-2	.	TRBV12-3/TRBV12-4	TGTGCCAGCAGTTTGGGAGGACAGGGGGGGTCGGCTAACTATGGCTACACCTTC	CASSLGGQGGSANYGYTF
.	TRBJ2-1	.	TRBV12-3/TRBV12-4	TGTGCCAGCAGTCTCCCGAGTGACTCCTACAATGAGCAGTTCTTC	CASSLPSDSYNEQFF
TRBD2	TRBJ2-2	few	TRBV7-2	TGTGCCAGCAGCTTAGCCGGGACTAGCGGGAATGAGAAGCTGTTTTTT	CASSLAGTSGNEKLFF
.	TRBJ2-3	.	TRBV6-2/TRBV6-3	TGTGCCAGCCATTATCCCAGAGTAGGACGAAGCACAGATACGCAGTATTTT	CASHYPRVGRSTDTQYF
.	TRBJ2-3	few	TRBV7-2	TGTGCCAGCGTCGGAGCTATACAATCGGCATTT	CASVGAIQSAF
.	TRBJ1-1	.	TRBV4-1	TGCGCCAGCAGCCTCGGGGCAGGGGAGACTGAAGCTTTCTTT	CASSLGAGETEAFF
.	TRBJ1-2	once	TRBV10-3	TGTGCCATCAGTGAGTCGTTAGCTGAGTATGGCTACACCTTC	CAISESLAEYGYTF